This T cell receptor beta chain was identified in a study of shared clonotypes between healthy human individuals. Study-level information: CD4 naive and memory got three plates each, CD8 naive two, CD8 memory one. Study-wide results and caveats: Estimated richness values were generally larger in naive subsets than in memory subsets. The four-donor shared clonotypes exceeded non-shared clonotypes in generation probability, with non-shared ones scoring lower.

Turning to this clone: Its antigen remains unknown. The same CDR3 also results from other DNA sequences found in this sample.

Assay: immunoSEQ multiplex PCR; the TCRdb copy retains only in-frame clones and omits some. Of hundreds of thousands of clones listed, 74% are singletons. The CDR3 covers 14 residues. Germline CDR1 reads SGHTA; CDR2 reads FQGNSA. V shed 3 bases and J 3 bases; nucleotides not matched to a gene: 4. A split of CD4+ cells into CD45RA+ naive and CD45RA-negative memory subsets was performed. This receptor was identified in a woman in her 30s in good health. Sequenced: memory CD4+ T cells sorted from blood. As for subset: CD45RA-negative fraction. The chain combines TRBV7-2 with TRBJ1-2, with 7 bases fitting TRBD1. This CDR3 reads CASSLSQGDYGYTF. The CDR3, as DNA: TGTGCCAGCAGCTTGAGCCAGGGGGACTATGGCTACACCTTC.